One sample yielded the 9 T cell receptor beta chains listed below, sequenced in a study of T cell responses to AZD1222 COVID-19 vaccine. Assay: immunoSEQ multiplex PCR; the TCRdb copy retains only in-frame clones and omits some. The data hold 83,000 or so clones, with under 95% observed a single time. Specimen: peripheral blood, collected 28 days after the second AZD1222 dose. The receptor source for this set is an adult who received the AZD1222 COVID-19 vaccine.

The V gene is TRBV28, the J gene TRBJ2-3, with 9 bases lining up with TRBD1. Germline V gives CDR1 MDHEN, CDR2 SYDVKM. V lost 4 bases, J lost 7 bases, and 6 bases stayed unmatched. The CDR3 is made up of 14 amino acids. The CDR3 reads CASSSGTGMNTQYF. The CDR3 nucleotides are TGTGCCAGCAGTTCCGGGACAGGGATGAATACGCAGTATTTT.

The chain has TRBV10-3 and TRBJ1-1; tentative D call: TRBD1 (5 bases). The CDR3 length is 14 residues. The V end was cut by 6 bases, the J end by 0 bases, with 11 bases between. Germline V gives CDR1 ENHRY, CDR2 SYGVKD. CDR3: CAISPMGLNTEAFF. The CDR3 nucleotides read TGTGCCATCAGCCCTATGGGACTGAACACTGAAGCTTTCTTT.

V and J are TRBV14 and TRBJ1-1; D possibly corresponds to TRBD1 (6 bases). V lost 1 base to trimming and J lost 7 bases, with 7 bases between them. This CDR3 spans 12 amino acids. In germline, CDR1 is SGHDN, CDR2 FVKESK. In DNA, the CDR3 is TGTGCCAGCAGCCAAGGGACAGTTGAAGCTTTCTTT. It specifies CASSQGTVEAFF.

The chain carries TRBV20-1 and TRBJ2-1; the D gene is possibly TRBD2 (6 bases). CDR1 is DFQATT, CDR2 SNEGSKA, per germline (reference sequence). CDR3 length equals 11 residues. The germline V and J ends were trimmed by 7 bases and 5 bases, with 9 bases remaining between them. The CDR3, as DNA: TGCAGTGGGGGACTGCACAATGAGCAGTTCTTC. Protein: CSGGLHNEQFF.

This sequence joins TRBV28 and TRBJ1-1, with a possible D match to TRBD1 (5 bases). Trimming removed 5 bases from V and 7 bases from J, with 14 bases in between. The germline V gene has CDR1 MDHEN and CDR2 SYDVKM. The CDR3 runs 13 residues. The CDR3 loop reads CASSDLGPLEAFF. The DNA of the CDR3 is TGTGCCAGCAGTGACCTGGGACCTCTTGAAGCTTTCTTT.

The V gene is TRBV15, the J gene TRBJ2-4; 8 bases agree with TRBD2. CDR3 length: 17 residues. V was clipped by 0 bases and J by 7 bases; unmatched bases: 11. Looked up from germline, CDR1 is LNHNV and CDR2 is YYDKDF (reference sequence). CDR3 protein: CATSRDMIAGTGNIQYF. Here the CDR3 DNA reads TGTGCCACCAGCAGAGATATGATAGCGGGAACGGGTAACATTCAGTACTTC.

This clone was seen only once. This chain uses TRBV7-3 with TRBJ1-6; D is unclear. The CDR3 has 14 residues. Trimming pared 2 bases from V and 7 bases from J, leaving 9 bases between. CDR1 SGHTA and CDR2 FQGTGA come from the germline V gene. CDR3 DNA: TGTGCCAGCAGCTTAGGGGTAACGAATTCACCCCTCCACTTT. It encodes CASSLGVTNSPLHF.

This chain joins TRBV7-3 and TRBJ1-6; D unresolved. Germline V gives CDR1 SGHTA, CDR2 FQGTGA. This CDR3 has 13 residues. V was cut by 6 bases and J by 5 bases, with 8 bases left in between. Here the CDR3 reads CASSRHDNSPLHF. The CDR3 coding sequence is TGTGCCAGCAGTCGCCATGATAATTCACCCCTCCACTTT.

This sequence joins TRBV6-2 or TRBV6-3 and TRBJ1-2; 9 nucleotides line up with TRBD1. Per the germline V gene, CDR1 is MNHEY and CDR2 is SVGEGT. This CDR3 has 13 amino acids. Trimming took 6 bases from V and 9 from J; bases not matched to a gene: 8. The CDR3 nucleotides read TGTGCCAGCAGCCGGACAGGGGTTAAGAGCTACACCTTC. It is translated as CASSRTGVKSYTF.